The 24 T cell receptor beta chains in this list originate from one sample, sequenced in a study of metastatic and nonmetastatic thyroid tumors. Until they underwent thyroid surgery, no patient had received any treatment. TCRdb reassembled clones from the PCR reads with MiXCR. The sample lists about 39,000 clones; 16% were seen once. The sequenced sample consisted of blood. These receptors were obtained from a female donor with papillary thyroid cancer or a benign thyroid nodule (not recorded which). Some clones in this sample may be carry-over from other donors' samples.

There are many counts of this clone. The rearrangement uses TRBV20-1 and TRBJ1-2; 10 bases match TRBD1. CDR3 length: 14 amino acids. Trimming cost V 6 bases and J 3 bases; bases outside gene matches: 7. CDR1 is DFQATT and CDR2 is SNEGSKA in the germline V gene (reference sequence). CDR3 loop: CSATSTGGYYGYTF. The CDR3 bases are TGCAGTGCCACCTCGACAGGGGGCTACTATGGCTACACCTTC.

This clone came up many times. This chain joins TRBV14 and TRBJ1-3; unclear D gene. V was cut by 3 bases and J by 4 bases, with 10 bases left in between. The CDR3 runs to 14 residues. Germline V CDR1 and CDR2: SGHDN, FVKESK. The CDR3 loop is CASSHRPLGNTIYF. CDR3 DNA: TGTGCCAGCAGCCACAGGCCGTTGGGAAACACCATATATTTT.

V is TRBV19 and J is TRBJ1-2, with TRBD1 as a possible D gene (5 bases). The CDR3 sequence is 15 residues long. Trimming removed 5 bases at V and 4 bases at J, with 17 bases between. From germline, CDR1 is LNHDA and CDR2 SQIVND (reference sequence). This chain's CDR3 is CASSPYRDGTYGYTF. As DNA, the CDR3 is TGTGCCAGTAGTCCCTACCGGGACGGGACCTATGGCTACACCTTC.

In nucleotides, the CDR3 is TGTGCCAGCAGCTCTGCTGACAGGGGAAGGGAGCAGTACTTC. This encodes CASSSADRGREQYF. The genes are TRBV11-3 and TRBJ2-7; 8 bases line up with TRBD1. This CDR3 spans 14 amino acids. Germline V CDR1 and CDR2: SGHNT, YENEEA. Trimming cost V 4 bases and J 7 bases; bases outside gene matches: 9.

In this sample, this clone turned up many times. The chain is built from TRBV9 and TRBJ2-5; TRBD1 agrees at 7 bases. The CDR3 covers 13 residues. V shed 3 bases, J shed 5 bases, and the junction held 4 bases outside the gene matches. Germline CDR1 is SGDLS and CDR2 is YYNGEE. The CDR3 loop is CASSADRAETQYF. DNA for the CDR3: TGTGCCAGCAGCGCCGACAGGGCTGAGACCCAGTACTTC.

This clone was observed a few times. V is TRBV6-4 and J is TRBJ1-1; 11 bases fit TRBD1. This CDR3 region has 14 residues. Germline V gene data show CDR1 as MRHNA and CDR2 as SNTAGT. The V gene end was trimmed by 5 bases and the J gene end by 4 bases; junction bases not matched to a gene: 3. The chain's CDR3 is CASSRTGGITEAFF. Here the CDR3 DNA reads TGTGCCAGCAGTCGGACAGGGGGCATCACTGAAGCTTTCTTT.

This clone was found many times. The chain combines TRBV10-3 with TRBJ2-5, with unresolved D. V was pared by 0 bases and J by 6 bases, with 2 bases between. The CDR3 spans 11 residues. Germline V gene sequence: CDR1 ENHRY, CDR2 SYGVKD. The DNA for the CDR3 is TGTGCCATCAGTGAGTCTAAGACCCAGTACTTC. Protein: CAISESKTQYF.

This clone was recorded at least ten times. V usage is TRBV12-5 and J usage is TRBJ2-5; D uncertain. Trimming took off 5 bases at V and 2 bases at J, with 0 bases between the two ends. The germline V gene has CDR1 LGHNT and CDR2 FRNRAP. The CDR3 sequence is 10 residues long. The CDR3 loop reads CASGQETQYF. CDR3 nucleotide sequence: TGTGCTAGTGGTCAAGAGACCCAGTACTTC.

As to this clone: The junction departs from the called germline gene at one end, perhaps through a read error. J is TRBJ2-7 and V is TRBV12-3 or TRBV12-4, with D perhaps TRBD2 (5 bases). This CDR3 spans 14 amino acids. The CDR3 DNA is TGTGCAAGCAGTTTAAAGGAGGACTCCTACGAGCAGTACTTC. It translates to CASSLKEDSYEQYF.

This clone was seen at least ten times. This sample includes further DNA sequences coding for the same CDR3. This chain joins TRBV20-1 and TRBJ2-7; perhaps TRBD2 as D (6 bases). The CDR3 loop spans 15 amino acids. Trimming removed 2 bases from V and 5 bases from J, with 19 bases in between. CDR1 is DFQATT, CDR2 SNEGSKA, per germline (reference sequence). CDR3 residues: CSARITGRVSHEQYF. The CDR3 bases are TGCAGTGCTAGAATCACCGGGAGAGTATCCCACGAGCAGTACTTC.

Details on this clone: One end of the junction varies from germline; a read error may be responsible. CDR3 bases: TGTGCCGGCAGTTACCTCGGACTAGCGACGGAGACCCAGTACTTC. Its protein product is CAGSYLGLATETQYF. The chain links TRBV6-6 to TRBJ2-5; 9 positions match TRBD2. CDR1 and CDR2 from the germline V gene are MNHNY and SVGAGI (reference sequence). The CDR3 length is 15 residues.

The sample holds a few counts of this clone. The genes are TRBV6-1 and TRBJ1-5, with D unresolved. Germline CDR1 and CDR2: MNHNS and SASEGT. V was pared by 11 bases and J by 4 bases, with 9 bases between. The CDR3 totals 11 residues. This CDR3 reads CAVSENQPQHF. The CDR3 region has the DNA TGTGCCGTATCCGAGAATCAGCCCCAGCATTTT.

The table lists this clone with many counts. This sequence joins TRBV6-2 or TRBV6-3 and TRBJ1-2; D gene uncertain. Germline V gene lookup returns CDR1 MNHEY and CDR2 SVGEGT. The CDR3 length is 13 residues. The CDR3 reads CAISMVSSYGYTF. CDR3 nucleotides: TGTGCTATCAGCATGGTGTCCAGCTATGGCTACACCTTC.

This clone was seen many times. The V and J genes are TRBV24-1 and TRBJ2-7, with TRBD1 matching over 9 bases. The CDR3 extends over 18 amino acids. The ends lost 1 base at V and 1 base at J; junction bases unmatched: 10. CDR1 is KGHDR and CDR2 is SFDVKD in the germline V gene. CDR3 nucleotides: TGTGCCACCAGTGATTTTACTTATGGGACAGGGTATTCCTACGAGCAGTACTTC. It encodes CATSDFTYGTGYSYEQYF.

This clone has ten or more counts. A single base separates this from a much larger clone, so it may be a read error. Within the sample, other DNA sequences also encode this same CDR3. CDR3 DNA: TGTGCCAGCAGCTTAGGTGAGACCCAGTACTTC. Protein product: CASSLGETQYF. The chain combines TRBV11-2 with TRBJ2-5, with no clear D. The CDR3 loop spans 11 amino acids. Per the germline V gene, CDR1 is SGHAT and CDR2 is FQNNGV. Trimming removed 1 base at V and 5 bases at J, with 2 bases between.

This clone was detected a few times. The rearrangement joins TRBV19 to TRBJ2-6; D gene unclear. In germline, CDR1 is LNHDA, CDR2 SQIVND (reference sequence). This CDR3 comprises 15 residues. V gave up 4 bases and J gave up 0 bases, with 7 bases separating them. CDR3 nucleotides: TGTGCCAGTAGTAGAGAAATCTCTGGGGCCAACGTCCTGACTTTC. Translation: CASSREISGANVLTF.

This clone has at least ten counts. For the CDR3, the DNA is TGTGCCAGCAGCCCACCGGACTCGCGTGAGCAGTACTTC. Protein product: CASSPPDSREQYF. The chain carries TRBV7-2 and TRBJ2-7, with D maybe TRBD2 (5 bases). Germline CDR1 SGHTA, CDR2 FQGNSA. This CDR3 comprises 13 residues. Trimming removed 5 bases from V and 7 bases from J, with 15 bases in between.

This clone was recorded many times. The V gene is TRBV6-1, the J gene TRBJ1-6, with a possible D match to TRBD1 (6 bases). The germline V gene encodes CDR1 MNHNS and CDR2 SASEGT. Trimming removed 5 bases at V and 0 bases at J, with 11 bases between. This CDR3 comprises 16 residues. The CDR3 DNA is TGTGCCAGCAGTCGAACAGGGCGCTCCTATAATTCACCCCTCCACTTT. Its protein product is CASSRTGRSYNSPLHF.

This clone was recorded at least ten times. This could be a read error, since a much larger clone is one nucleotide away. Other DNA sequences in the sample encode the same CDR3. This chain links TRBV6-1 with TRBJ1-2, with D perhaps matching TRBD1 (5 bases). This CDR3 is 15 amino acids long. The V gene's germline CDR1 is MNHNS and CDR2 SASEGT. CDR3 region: CASSVVTAANYGYTF. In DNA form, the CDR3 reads TGTGCCAGCAGTGTGGTGACAGCTGCAAACTACGGCTACACCTTC.

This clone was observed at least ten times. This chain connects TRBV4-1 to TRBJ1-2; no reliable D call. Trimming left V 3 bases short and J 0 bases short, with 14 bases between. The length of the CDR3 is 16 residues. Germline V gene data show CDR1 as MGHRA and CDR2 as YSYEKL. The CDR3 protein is CASSHRRTSTNYGYTF. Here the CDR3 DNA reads TGCGCCAGCAGCCACCGAAGAACATCTACTAACTATGGCTACACCTTC.

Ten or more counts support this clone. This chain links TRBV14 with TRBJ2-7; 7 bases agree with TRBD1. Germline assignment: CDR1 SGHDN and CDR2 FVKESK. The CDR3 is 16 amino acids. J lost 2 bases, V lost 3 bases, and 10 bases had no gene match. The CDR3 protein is CASSHRQGRGAYEQYF. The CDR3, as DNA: TGTGCCAGCAGCCATAGACAGGGACGTGGGGCCTACGAGCAGTACTTC.

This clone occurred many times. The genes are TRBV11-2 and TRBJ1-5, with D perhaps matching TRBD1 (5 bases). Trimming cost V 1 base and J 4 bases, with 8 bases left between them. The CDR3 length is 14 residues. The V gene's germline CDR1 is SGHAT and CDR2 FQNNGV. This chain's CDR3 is CASSLGQGNQPQHF. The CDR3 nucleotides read TGTGCCAGCAGCTTAGGTCAGGGTAATCAGCCCCAGCATTTT.

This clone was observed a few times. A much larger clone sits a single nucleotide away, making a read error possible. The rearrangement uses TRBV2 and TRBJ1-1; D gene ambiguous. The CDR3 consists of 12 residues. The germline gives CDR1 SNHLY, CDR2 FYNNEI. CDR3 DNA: TGTACCAGCAGTGAAGGGAACACTGAAGCTTTCTTT. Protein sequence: CTSSEGNTEAFF.

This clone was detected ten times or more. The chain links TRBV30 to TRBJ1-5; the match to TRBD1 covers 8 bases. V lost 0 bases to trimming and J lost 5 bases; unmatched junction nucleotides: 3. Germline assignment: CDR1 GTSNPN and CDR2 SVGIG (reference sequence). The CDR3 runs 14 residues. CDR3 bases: TGTGCCTGGAGTGTAAGGACAGGGTATCAGCCCCAGCATTTT. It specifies CAWSVRTGYQPQHF.